Listed here are 11 T cell receptor beta chains from one sample, sequenced in a study of blood T cell repertoires in COVID-19. Using immunoSEQ multiplex PCR, the repertoire was profiled, and TCRdb retains in-frame clones only, with some absent. This sample has more than 250,000 clones, with roughly 82% found just once. The sequencing sample was made of peripheral blood. These receptors were taken from a woman aged 50 to 65 with acute or convalescent COVID-19.

The V call is TRBV18, the J call TRBJ2-3, with unresolved D. The germline gives CDR1 KGHSH, CDR2 LQKENI. Trimming cost V 3 bases and J 6 bases, with 4 bases left between them. This CDR3 has 11 residues. CDR3 DNA: TGTGCCAGCTCACCGGAGGATACGCAGTATTTT. Protein sequence: CASSPEDTQYF.

The rearrangement links TRBV5-1 to TRBJ2-1; D might be TRBD1 (5 bases). The V and J ends lost 4 bases and 5 bases respectively, with 10 bases between them. Germline V gene sequence: CDR1 SGHRS, CDR2 YFSETQ. The CDR3 totals 13 residues. This CDR3 reads CASSPTGNNEQFF. The CDR3 DNA is TGCGCCAGCAGCCCCACAGGCAACAATGAGCAGTTCTTC.

This chain links TRBV24-1 with TRBJ2-1; 9 bases line up with TRBD1. Germline V gene sequence: CDR1 KGHDR, CDR2 SFDVKD. V shed 4 bases, J shed 5 bases, and the junction held 11 bases outside the gene matches. The CDR3 extends over 17 amino acids. The CDR3 protein is CATSDPGGQGNDNEQFF. The CDR3 coding sequence is TGTGCCACCAGTGACCCCGGAGGACAGGGGAACGACAATGAGCAGTTCTTC.

The chain recombines TRBV5-1 with TRBJ2-3; TRBD2 aligns across 9 bases. V shed 4 bases, J shed 6 bases, and the junction held 6 bases outside the gene matches. Germline-derived CDR1 and CDR2 are SGHRS and YFSETQ. The CDR3 consists of 14 residues. Written as DNA, the CDR3 is TGCGCCAGCAGCCTTAGCGGGAGTGGCGATACGCAGTATTTT. Translated: CASSLSGSGDTQYF. Using reference TRBV5-1 and TRBJ2-3 for the parts outside the CDR3, the full variable domain is KAGVTQTPRYLIKTRGQQVTLSCSPISGHRSVSWYQQTPGQGLQFLFEYFSETQRNKGNFPGRFSGRQFSNSRSEMNVSTLELGDSALYLCASSLSGSGDTQYFGPGTRLTVL.

The rearrangement uses TRBV7-9 and TRBJ2-1, with 12 bases matching TRBD1. CDR1 is SEHNR, CDR2 FQNEAQ, per germline (reference sequence). Germline trimming cut 5 bases from V and 5 bases from J; bases unmatched to any gene: 4. The CDR3 sequence is 15 residues long. The CDR3 DNA sequence: TGTGCCAGCAGCCGTGGGACAGGGGGCCACAATGAGCAGTTCTTC. Translated: CASSRGTGGHNEQFF.

This chain uses TRBV5-4 with TRBJ2-7, with TRBD2 identical over 8 bases. The CDR3 contains 15 residues. V shed 5 bases and J 5 bases; nucleotides not matched to a gene: 12. The germline V gene encodes CDR1 SGHNT and CDR2 YYREEE (reference sequence). CDR3 protein: CASRSGGAGVNEQYF. The CDR3 DNA follows: TGTGCCAGCAGGTCCGGGGGGGCGGGAGTGAACGAGCAGTACTTC.

The chain recombines TRBV4-3 with TRBJ2-7; 13 nucleotides agree with TRBD2. Germline values: CDR1 LGHNA, CDR2 YSLEER. The CDR3 contains 18 residues. The V and J ends lost 0 bases and 1 base, in that order; junction bases with no gene match: 6. This CDR3 is CASSQDTLGLAGSYEQYF. The CDR3 DNA sequence: TGCGCCAGCAGCCAAGATACATTGGGACTAGCGGGATCCTACGAGCAGTACTTC.

The chain joins TRBV27 to TRBJ1-6; 7 bases are shared with TRBD1. CDR1 and CDR2 (germline): MNHEY, SMNVEV (reference sequence). V lost 0 bases, J lost 11 bases, and 7 bases stayed unmatched. The CDR3 is made up of 15 amino acids. The CDR3 is CASSLSATGRAPLHF. CDR3 DNA sequence: TGTGCCAGCAGTTTATCGGCGACAGGGCGGGCACCCCTCCACTTT.

The V gene is TRBV27, the J gene TRBJ1-5, with 7 bases fitting TRBD1. The CDR3 totals 13 residues. Germline CDR1 and CDR2: MNHEY and SMNVEV (reference sequence). V lost 5 bases and J lost 5; bases outside the gene matches: 3. CDR3 residues: CASSRQGDQPQHF. The CDR3 DNA reads TGTGCCAGCAGTCGGCAGGGGGATCAGCCCCAGCATTTT.

This clone has more than one count but fewer than ten. The chain uses TRBV7-9 and TRBJ2-2; TRBD2 agrees at 11 bases. Germline lookup yields CDR1 SEHNR and CDR2 FQNEAQ (reference sequence). This CDR3 contains 17 residues. V lost 3 bases to trimming and J lost 6 bases; unmatched junction nucleotides: 9. The CDR3 nucleotides are TGTGCCAGCAGCTTTCCCAGACTAGCGGGATACGCCGGGGAGCTGTTTTTT. As protein: CASSFPRLAGYAGELFF.

The J gene is TRBJ2-4, the V gene TRBV13; 9 positions match TRBD1. Trimming removed 4 bases from V and 0 bases from J; junction bases left unmatched: 10. The CDR3 consists of 18 residues. Germline loops: CDR1 PRHDT, CDR2 FYEKMQ (reference sequence). The DNA of the CDR3 is TGTGCCAGCAGCTCAGGACAGGGGTATTTGGCAGCCAAAAACATTCAGTACTTC. This codes for CASSSGQGYLAAKNIQYF.